The rows below give T cell receptor beta chains drawn from one sample of a study of human T cells and chemical hapten exposure. TCRdb processed the RACE reads anew with MiXCR; each CDR3 protein has one entry. The profile shows 85,000 to 100,000 distinct CDR3 sequences, 9.5% to 15% of them singletons. The sequences come from whole blood, collected in connection with sensitization to the hapten diphenylcyclopropenone (DPC). Source of these receptors: a woman aged 40 to 50 with alopecia areata. Some clones in this sample may be carry-over from other donors' samples. CDR3s include the opening cysteine and the closing phenylalanine or tryptophan. Each record gives: D gene, V gene, CDR3 length, CDR3 protein. D genes are given only for firm matches.

d_gene: .; v_gene: TRBV18; len: 13; CDR3aa: CASSRGNTDTQYF
d_gene: .; v_gene: TRBV7-9; len: 14; CDR3aa: CASSSAAYTDTQYF
d_gene: .; v_gene: TRBV7-2; len: 17; CDR3aa: CASSLGSAVQQGGEQYF
d_gene: .; v_gene: TRBV7-9; len: 12; CDR3aa: CASSFVNAEAFF
d_gene: TRBD2; v_gene: TRBV4-3; len: 14; CDR3aa: CASSQGLREYEQYF
d_gene: .; v_gene: TRBV3-1; len: 18; CDR3aa: CASSQEVPRKSSYNEQFF
d_gene: .; v_gene: TRBV6-2/TRBV6-3; len: 10; CDR3aa: CASSRGELFF
d_gene: .; v_gene: TRBV7-8; len: 14; CDR3aa: CASSLQEFTDTQYF
d_gene: .; v_gene: TRBV25-1; len: 11; CDR3aa: CASMSYEKLFF
d_gene: TRBD1; v_gene: TRBV7-2; len: 13; CDR3aa: CASSWDREETQYF
d_gene: .; v_gene: TRBV12-3/TRBV12-4; len: 15; CDR3aa: CASSPAPGANTEAFF
d_gene: TRBD1; v_gene: TRBV4-3; len: 16; CDR3aa: CASSQGGGVDGTEAFF
d_gene: .; v_gene: TRBV20-1; len: 12; CDR3aa: CSARDLGKTQYF
d_gene: .; v_gene: TRBV20-1; len: 18; CDR3aa: CSARDPLRTARGNQPQHF
d_gene: .; v_gene: TRBV12-3/TRBV12-4; len: 12; CDR3aa: CASGTRNGGKYF